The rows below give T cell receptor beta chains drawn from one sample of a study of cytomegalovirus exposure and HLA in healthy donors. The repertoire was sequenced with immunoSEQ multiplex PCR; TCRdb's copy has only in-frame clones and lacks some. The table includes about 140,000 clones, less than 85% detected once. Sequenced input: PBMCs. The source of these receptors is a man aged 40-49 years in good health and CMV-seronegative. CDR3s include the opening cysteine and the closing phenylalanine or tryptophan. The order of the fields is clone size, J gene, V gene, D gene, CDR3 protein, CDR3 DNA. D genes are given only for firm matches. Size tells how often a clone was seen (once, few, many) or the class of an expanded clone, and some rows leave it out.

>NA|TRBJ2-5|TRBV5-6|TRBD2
CASSLAGTSGRRETQYF
TGTGCCAGCAGCTTGGCTGGGACTAGCGGGAGAAGGGAGACCCAGTACTTC
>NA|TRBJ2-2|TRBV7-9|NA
CASRDKVERVPGELFF
TGTGCCAGCAGGGATAAAGTGGAGAGGGTTCCCGGGGAGCTGTTTTTT
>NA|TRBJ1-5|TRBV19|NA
CASSRTDPGSNQPQHF
TGTGCCAGTAGTCGCACTGATCCCGGGAGCAATCAGCCCCAGCATTTT
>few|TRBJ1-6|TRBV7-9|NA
CASSPTGIGSPLHF
TGTGCCAGCAGTCCAACAGGGATCGGTTCACCCCTCCACTTT
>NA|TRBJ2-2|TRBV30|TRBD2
CAWNQGSGRAGELFF
TGTGCCTGGAACCAGGGTAGCGGGAGAGCCGGGGAGCTGTTTTTT
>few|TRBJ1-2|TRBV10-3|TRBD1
CAISEPRDRGAYGYTF
TGTGCCATCAGTGAGCCTCGGGACAGGGGGGCGTATGGCTACACCTTC
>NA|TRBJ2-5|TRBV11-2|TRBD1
CASSSRPGTVQETQYF
TGTGCCAGCAGCTCCCGACCCGGGACAGTCCAAGAGACCCAGTACTTC
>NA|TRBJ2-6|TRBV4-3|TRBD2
CASKLLASGANILTF
TGCGCCAGCAAGTTACTAGCGTCTGGGGCCAACATCCTGACTTTC
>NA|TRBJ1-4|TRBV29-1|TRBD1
CSVGQGAEEKLFF
TGCAGCGTGGGACAGGGGGCTGAGGAAAAACTGTTTTTT
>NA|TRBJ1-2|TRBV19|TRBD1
CASSTDRGSGYTF
TGTGCCAGTAGTACAGACAGGGGCTCTGGCTACACCTTC
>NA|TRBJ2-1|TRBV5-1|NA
CASSLAKGVYSYNEQFF
TGCGCCAGCAGCTTGGCTAAAGGGGTTTACTCCTACAATGAGCAGTTCTTC
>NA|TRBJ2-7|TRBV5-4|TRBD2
CASSLRLAGGSEQYF
TGTGCCAGCAGCTTGCGACTAGCGGGAGGATCCGAGCAGTACTTC
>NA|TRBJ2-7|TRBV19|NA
CASSISVRGFEQYF
TGTGCCAGTAGTATTTCGGTCAGGGGATTCGAGCAGTACTTC
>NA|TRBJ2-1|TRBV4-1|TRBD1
CASSQMDREGNEQFF
TGCGCCAGCAGCCAAATGGACAGGGAAGGCAATGAGCAGTTCTTC